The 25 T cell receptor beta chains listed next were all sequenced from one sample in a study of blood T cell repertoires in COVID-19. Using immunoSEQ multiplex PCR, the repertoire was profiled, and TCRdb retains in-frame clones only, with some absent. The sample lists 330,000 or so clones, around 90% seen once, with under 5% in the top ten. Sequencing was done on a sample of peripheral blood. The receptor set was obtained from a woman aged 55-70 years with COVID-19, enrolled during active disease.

CDR3 in DNA: TGTGCCAGCAGCACGTGGACAGGGGGTGAGGTAGAGACCCAGTACTTC. It specifies CASSTWTGGEVETQYF. V is TRBV7-9 and J is TRBJ2-5, with TRBD1 identical over 10 bases. The CDR3 runs 16 residues. The V segment lost 5 bases and the J segment 4 bases; nucleotides outside the gene matches: 10. Germline V gene data show CDR1 as SEHNR and CDR2 as FQNEAQ (reference sequence).

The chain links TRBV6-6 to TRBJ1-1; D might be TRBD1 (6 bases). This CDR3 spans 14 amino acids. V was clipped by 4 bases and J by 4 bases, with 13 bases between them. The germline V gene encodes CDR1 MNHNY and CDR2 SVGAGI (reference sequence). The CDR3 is CASSLTGSLTEAFF. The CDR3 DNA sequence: TGTGCCAGCAGTTTGACAGGTTCGCTCACTGAAGCTTTCTTT.

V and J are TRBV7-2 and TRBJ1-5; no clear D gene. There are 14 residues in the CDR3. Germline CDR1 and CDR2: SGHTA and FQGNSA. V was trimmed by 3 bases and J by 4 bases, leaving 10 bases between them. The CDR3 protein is CASSFPGSNQPQHF. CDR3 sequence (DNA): TGTGCCAGCAGCTTCCCGGGTAGTAATCAGCCCCAGCATTTT.

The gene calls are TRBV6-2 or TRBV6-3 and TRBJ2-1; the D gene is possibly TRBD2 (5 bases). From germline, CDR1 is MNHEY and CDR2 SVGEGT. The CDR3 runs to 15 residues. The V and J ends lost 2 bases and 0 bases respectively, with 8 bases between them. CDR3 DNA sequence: TGTGCCAGCAGTTACACCGGGAACTCCTACAATGAGCAGTTCTTC. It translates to CASSYTGNSYNEQFF.

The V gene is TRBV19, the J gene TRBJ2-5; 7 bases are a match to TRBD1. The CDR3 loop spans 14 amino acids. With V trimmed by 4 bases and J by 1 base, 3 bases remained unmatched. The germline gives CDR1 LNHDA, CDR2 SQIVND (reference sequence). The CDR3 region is CASSKGQLQETQYF. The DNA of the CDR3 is TGTGCCAGTAGTAAGGGACAGCTCCAAGAGACCCAGTACTTC.

The CDR3 is CATHLSDYGYTF. DNA of the CDR3: TGTGCCACCCATCTCTCGGACTATGGCTACACCTTC. V is TRBV28 and J is TRBJ1-2; unclear D gene. From germline, CDR1 is MDHEN and CDR2 SYDVKM. The CDR3 runs 12 residues. With 10 bases removed from V and 3 bases from J, the gap between germline ends came to 12 bases.

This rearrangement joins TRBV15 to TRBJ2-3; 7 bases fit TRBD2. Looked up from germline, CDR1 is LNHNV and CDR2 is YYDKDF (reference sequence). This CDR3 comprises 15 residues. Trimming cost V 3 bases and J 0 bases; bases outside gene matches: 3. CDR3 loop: CATSSSGFSTDTQYF. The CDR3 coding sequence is TGTGCCACCAGCAGTAGCGGGTTTAGCACAGATACGCAGTATTTT.

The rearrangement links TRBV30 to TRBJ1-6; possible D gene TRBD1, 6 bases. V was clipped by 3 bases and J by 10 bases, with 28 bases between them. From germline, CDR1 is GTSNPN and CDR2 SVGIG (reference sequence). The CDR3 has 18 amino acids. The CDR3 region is CAWSLAGGPRVGRSPLHF. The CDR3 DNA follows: TGTGCCTGGAGCCTCGCGGGGGGGCCCCGGGTAGGACGCTCACCCCTCCACTTT.

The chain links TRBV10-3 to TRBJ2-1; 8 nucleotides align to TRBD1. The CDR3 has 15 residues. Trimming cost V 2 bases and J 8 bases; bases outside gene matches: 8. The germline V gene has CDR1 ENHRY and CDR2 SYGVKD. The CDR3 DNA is TGTGCCATCAGTGAGGGACAGGGCGGGCCATATGAGCAGTTCTTC. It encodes CAISEGQGGPYEQFF.

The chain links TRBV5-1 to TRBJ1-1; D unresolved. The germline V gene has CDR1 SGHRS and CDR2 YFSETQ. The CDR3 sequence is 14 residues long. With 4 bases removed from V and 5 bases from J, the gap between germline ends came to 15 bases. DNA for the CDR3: TGCGCCAGCAGCGAGGTCTCCTCGAGGACTGAAGCTTTCTTT. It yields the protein CASSEVSSRTEAFF.

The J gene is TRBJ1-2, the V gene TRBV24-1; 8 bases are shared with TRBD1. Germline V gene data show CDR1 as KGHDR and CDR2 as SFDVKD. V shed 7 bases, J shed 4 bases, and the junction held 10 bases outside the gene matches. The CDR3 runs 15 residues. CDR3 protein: CATSSPDRGIYGYTF. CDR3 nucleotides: TGTGCCACCAGCTCCCCCGACAGGGGAATCTATGGCTACACCTTC.

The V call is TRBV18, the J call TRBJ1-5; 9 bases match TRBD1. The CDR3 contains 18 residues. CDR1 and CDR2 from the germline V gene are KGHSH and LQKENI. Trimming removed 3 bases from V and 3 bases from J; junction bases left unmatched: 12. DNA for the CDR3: TGTGCCAGCTCACCGGCCGGGACAGGGAGTTTAGACAATCAGCCCCAGCATTTT. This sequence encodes CASSPAGTGSLDNQPQHF.

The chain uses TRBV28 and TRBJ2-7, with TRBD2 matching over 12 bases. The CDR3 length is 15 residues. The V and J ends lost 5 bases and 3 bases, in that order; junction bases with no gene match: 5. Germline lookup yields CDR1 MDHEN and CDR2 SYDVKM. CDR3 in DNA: TGTGCCAGCAGTCCGACTAGCGGGGGAAACTACGAGCAGTACTTC. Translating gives CASSPTSGGNYEQYF.

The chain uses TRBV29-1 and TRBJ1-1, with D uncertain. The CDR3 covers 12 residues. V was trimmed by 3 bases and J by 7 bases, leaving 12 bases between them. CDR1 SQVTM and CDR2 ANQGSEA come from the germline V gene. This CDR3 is CSVEGRRYEAFF. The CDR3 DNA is TGCAGCGTTGAGGGTAGGAGATATGAAGCTTTCTTT.

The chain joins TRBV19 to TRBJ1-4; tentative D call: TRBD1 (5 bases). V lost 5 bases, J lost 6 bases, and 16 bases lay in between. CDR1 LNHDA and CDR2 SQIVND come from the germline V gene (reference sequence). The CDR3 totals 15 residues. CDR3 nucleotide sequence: TGTGCCAGTAGTCCCCCCTTCGGGGGTGATGAAAAACTGTTTTTT. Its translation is CASSPPFGGDEKLFF.

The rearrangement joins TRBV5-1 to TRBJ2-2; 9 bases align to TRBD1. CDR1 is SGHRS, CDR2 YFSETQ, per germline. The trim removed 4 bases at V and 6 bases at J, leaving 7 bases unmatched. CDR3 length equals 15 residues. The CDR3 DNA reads TGCGCCAGCAGCCCCCGGACAGGGGCGGCCGGGGAGCTGTTTTTT. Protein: CASSPRTGAAGELFF.

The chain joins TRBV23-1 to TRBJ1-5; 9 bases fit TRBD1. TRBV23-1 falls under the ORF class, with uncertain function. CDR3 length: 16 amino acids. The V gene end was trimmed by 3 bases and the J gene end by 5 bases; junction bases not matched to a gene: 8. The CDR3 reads CASSHGDRELDQPQHF. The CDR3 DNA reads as TGCGCCAGCAGTCACGGGGACAGGGAACTCGATCAGCCCCAGCATTTT.

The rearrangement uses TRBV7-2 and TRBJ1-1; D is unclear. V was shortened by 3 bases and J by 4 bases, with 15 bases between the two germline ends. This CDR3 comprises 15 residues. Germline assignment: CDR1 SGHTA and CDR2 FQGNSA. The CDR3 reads CASSLETLSITEAFF. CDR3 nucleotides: TGTGCCAGCAGCTTGGAGACCTTAAGTATCACTGAAGCTTTCTTT.

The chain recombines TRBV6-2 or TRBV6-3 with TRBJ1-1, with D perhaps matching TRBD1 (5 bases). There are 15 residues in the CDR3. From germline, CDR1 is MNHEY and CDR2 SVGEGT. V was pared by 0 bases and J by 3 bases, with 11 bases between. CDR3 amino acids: CASSYSGRVYTEAFF. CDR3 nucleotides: TGTGCCAGCAGTTACTCGGGCAGGGTGTACACTGAAGCTTTCTTT.

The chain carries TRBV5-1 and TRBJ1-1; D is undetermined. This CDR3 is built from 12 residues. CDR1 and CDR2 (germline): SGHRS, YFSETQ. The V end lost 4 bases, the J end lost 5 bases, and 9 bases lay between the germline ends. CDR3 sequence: CASSRYGTEAFF. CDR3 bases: TGCGCCAGCAGCCGCTACGGGACTGAAGCTTTCTTT.

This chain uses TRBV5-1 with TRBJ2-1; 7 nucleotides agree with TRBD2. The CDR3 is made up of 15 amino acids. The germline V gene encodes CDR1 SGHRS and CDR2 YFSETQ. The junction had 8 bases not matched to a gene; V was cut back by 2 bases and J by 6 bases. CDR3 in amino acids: CASSFVRGSVNEQFF. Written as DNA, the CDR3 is TGCGCCAGCAGCTTCGTGCGGGGGTCAGTCAATGAGCAGTTCTTC.

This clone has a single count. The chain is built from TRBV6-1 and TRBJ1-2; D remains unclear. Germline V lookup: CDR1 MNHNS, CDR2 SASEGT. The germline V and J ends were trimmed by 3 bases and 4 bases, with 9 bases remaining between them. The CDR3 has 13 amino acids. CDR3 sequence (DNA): TGTGCCAGCAGTGACCTGGGCCCCTATGGCTACACCTTC. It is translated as CASSDLGPYGYTF.

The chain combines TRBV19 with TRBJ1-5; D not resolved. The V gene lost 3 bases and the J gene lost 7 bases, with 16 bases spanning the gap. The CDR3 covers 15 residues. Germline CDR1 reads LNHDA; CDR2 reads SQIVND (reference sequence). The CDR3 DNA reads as TGTGCCAGTAGTATCCGGGAGACACTGGGACAGCCCCAGCATTTT. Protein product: CASSIRETLGQPQHF.

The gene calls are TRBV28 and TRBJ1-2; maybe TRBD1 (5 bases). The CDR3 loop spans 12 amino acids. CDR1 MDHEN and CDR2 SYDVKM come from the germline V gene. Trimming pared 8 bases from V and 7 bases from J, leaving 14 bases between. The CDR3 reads CASVAGGGGYTF. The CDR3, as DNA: TGTGCCAGCGTTGCCGGGGGAGGTGGCTACACCTTC.

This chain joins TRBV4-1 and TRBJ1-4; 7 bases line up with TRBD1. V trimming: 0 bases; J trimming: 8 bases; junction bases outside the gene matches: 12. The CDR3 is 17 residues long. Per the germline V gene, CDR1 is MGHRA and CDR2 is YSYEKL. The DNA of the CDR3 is TGCGCCAGCAGCCAAGAAGGGGTGCCCAGGGGGGAAGAAAAACTGTTTTTT. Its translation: CASSQEGVPRGEEKLFF.